This entry lists 14 T cell receptor beta chains sequenced from one sample in a study of lymphopenia after photon versus proton radiotherapy. Clones were read by immunoSEQ multiplex PCR, and TCRdb kept only the in-frame ones, dropping some. This table has about 25,000 clones, about 91% appearing once. The material was peripheral blood, obtained from a patient treated with photon-based radiotherapy. The receptors stem from a man between 45 and 60 years old with gastric cancer.

For the CDR3, the DNA is TGTGCCAGCTCACCACCCACTGGGACAAGGAACACTGAAGCTTTCTTT. It specifies CASSPPTGTRNTEAFF. The V call is TRBV18, the J call TRBJ1-1, with D perhaps matching TRBD1 (6 bases). Trimming shortened V by 0 bases and J by 1 base, and 12 bases separated the two germline ends. CDR1 and CDR2 (germline): KGHSH, LQKENI. The CDR3 runs to 16 residues. Based on the CDR3 plus reference TRBV18 and TRBJ1-1, the full variable domain is NAGVMQNPRHLVRRRGQEARLRCSPMKGHSHVYWYRQLPEEGLKFMVYLQKENIIDESGMPKERFSAEFPKEGPSILRIQQVVRGDSAAYFCASSPPTGTRNTEAFFGQGTRLTVV.

CDR3 residues: CSVGGGDGKVEAFF. The CDR3 nucleotides read TGCAGCGTTGGAGGGGGGGATGGAAAGGTTGAAGCTTTCTTT. This chain connects TRBV29-1 to TRBJ1-1, with TRBD1 as a possible D gene (6 bases). Trimming took 4 bases from V and 7 from J, leaving 19 bases between them. The CDR3 consists of 14 residues. Germline V CDR1 and CDR2: SQVTM, ANQGSEA.

The V call is TRBV4-3, the J call TRBJ1-5; D may be TRBD1 (6 bases). CDR1 is LGHNA, CDR2 YSLEER, per germline. This CDR3 has 15 residues. V was shortened by 3 bases and J by 4 bases, with 13 bases between the two germline ends. CDR3 nucleotides: TGCGCCAGCAGCCAGGGGAGACAGGTTAATCAGCCCCAGCATTTT. Encoded protein: CASSQGRQVNQPQHF.

V is TRBV6-1 and J is TRBJ2-5; 8 nucleotides line up with TRBD2. Germline V gene lookup returns CDR1 MNHNS and CDR2 SASEGT. The CDR3 has 14 residues. V was clipped by 4 bases and J by 3 bases; unmatched bases: 4. CDR3 nucleotide sequence: TGTGCCAGCAGTGGGACACTAGCGGAAGAGACCCAGTACTTC. Translating it yields CASSGTLAEETQYF.

The genes are TRBV4-2 and TRBJ2-4, with TRBD2 identical over 9 bases. The CDR3 spans 19 residues. In germline, CDR1 is LGHNA, CDR2 YNFKEQ. Trimming removed 5 bases from V and 0 bases from J; junction bases left unmatched: 14. CDR3 DNA: TGTGCCAGCAGCACTGGGGGCGGGGGGGCGAACCTAGCCAAAAACATTCAGTACTTC. This encodes CASSTGGGGANLAKNIQYF.

V and J are TRBV29-1 and TRBJ1-1; TRBD1 matches 7 bases. Germline V gene data show CDR1 as SQVTM and CDR2 as ANQGSEA. This CDR3 spans 13 amino acids. V lost 3 bases, J lost 0 bases, and 1 base stayed unmatched. CDR3 residues: CSVEGQLNTEAFF. CDR3 sequence (DNA): TGCAGCGTTGAGGGACAGTTGAACACTGAAGCTTTCTTT. Variable domain in full (rest from reference TRBV29-1 and TRBJ1-1): SAVISQKPSRDICQRGTSLTIQCQVDSQVTMMFWYRQQPGQSLTLIATANQGSEATYESGFVIDKFPISRPNLTFSTLTVSNMSPEDSSIYLCSVEGQLNTEAFFGQGTRLTVV.

The count of this clone is one. The rearrangement uses TRBV6-5 and TRBJ2-6; TRBD1 is a possible D gene (5 bases). Trimming removed 5 bases from V and 2 bases from J, with 10 bases in between. From germline, CDR1 is MNHEY and CDR2 SVGAGI. The CDR3 has 15 amino acids. CDR3 in amino acids: CASSPSRAGANVLTF. Here the CDR3 DNA reads TGTGCCAGCAGTCCTTCCAGGGCTGGGGCCAACGTCCTGACTTTC.

The CDR3 nucleotides read TGTGCCAGTAGTATAGATCTGGGACAGGGAGTTCCCGATACGCAGTATTTT. Protein product: CASSIDLGQGVPDTQYF. The chain couples TRBV19 to TRBJ2-3; TRBD1 matches at 9 bases. CDR3 size: 17 residues. Per the germline V gene, CDR1 is LNHDA and CDR2 is SQIVND (reference sequence). V lost 0 bases, J lost 6 bases, and 10 bases stayed unmatched.

The chain recombines TRBV5-5 with TRBJ1-2; D not certain. From germline, CDR1 is SGHKS and CDR2 YYEKEE (reference sequence). Trimming took off 4 bases at V and 3 bases at J, with 13 bases between the two ends. The CDR3 loop spans 14 amino acids. This CDR3 is CASSSPRAHYGYTF. As DNA, the CDR3 is TGTGCCAGCAGCAGCCCGAGAGCACACTATGGCTACACCTTC.

The chain uses TRBV30 and TRBJ2-5; 8 bases align to TRBD1. Germline V gene lookup returns CDR1 GTSNPN and CDR2 SVGIG (reference sequence). V shed 2 bases, J shed 5 bases, and the junction held 7 bases outside the gene matches. The CDR3 length is 14 residues. In DNA form, the CDR3 reads TGTGCCTGGAGTCTAGGACAGGGCCGCGAGACCCAGTACTTC. Translating it yields CAWSLGQGRETQYF.

The chain recombines TRBV11-2 with TRBJ2-4, with TRBD1 identical over 9 bases. Trimming took 1 base from V and 8 from J; bases not matched to a gene: 9. The CDR3 runs 16 residues. From germline, CDR1 is SGHAT and CDR2 FQNNGV. Written as DNA, the CDR3 is TGTGCCAGCAGCTTAGGCCGCTTGGACAGGGGTCACATTCAGTACTTC. Translation gives CASSLGRLDRGHIQYF.

This clone was seen a handful of times. The chain recombines TRBV10-3 with TRBJ1-5; D call uncertain. Germline CDR1 and CDR2: ENHRY and SYGVKD. V shed 7 bases and J shed 0 bases, with 4 bases lying between them. There are 12 residues in the CDR3. As DNA, the CDR3 is TGTGCCATCAAGGATAGCAATCAGCCCCAGCATTTT. Protein: CAIKDSNQPQHF.

The V call is TRBV7-3, the J call TRBJ1-3; D call uncertain. The V gene's germline CDR1 is SGHTA and CDR2 FQGTGA. Trimming pared 4 bases from V and 0 bases from J, leaving 13 bases between. The CDR3 totals 16 residues. The CDR3 sequence is CASSSLGPDSGNTIYF. CDR3 DNA: TGTGCCAGCAGCTCTTTAGGACCAGACTCTGGAAACACCATATATTTT.

V usage is TRBV11-2 and J usage is TRBJ1-4, with D maybe TRBD1 (5 bases). CDR1 is SGHAT and CDR2 is FQNNGV in the germline V gene. The CDR3 is 14 residues long. Between the trimmed V and J ends, which lost 0 bases and 7 bases, there was a span of 9 bases. The CDR3 DNA is TGTGCCAGCAGCTTAGATCGGGGGGGTGAAAAACTGTTTTTT. Its protein is CASSLDRGGEKLFF. The full variable domain, rest sourced from reference TRBV11-2 and TRBJ1-4, is EAGVAQSPRYKIIEKRQSVAFWCNPISGHATLYWYQQILGQGPKLLIQFQNNGVVDDSQLPKDRFSAERLKGVDSTLKIQPAKLEDSAVYLCASSLDRGGEKLFFGSGTQLSVL.